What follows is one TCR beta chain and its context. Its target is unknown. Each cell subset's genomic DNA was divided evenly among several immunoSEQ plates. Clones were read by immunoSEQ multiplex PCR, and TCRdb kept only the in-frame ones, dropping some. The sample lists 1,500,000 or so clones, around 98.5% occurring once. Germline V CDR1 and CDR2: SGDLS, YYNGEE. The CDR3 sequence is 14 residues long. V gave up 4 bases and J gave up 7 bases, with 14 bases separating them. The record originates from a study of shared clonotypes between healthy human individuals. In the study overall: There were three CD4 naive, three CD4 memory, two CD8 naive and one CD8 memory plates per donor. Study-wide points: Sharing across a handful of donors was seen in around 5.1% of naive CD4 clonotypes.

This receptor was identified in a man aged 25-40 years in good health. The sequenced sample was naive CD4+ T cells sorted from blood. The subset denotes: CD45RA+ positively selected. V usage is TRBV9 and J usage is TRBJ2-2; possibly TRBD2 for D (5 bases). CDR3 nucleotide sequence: TGTGCCAGCAGCCTATCGGGGTTTAACGGGGAGCTGTTTTTT. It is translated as CASSLSGFNGELFF.